This T cell receptor beta chain was identified during a study of T cells expressing NK-cell markers. The study's findings and limits: Several of the donors carried dominant NKG2C+ clonotypes that took up 1.0-7.0% of their CD8+ T cells.

This CDR3 contains 16 residues. Per the germline V gene, CDR1 is ENHRY and CDR2 is SYGVKD. As for this clonotype: Antigen: not known.

The authors made TCR beta cDNA libraries by 5'RACE template switching. This switching added a universal primer site and UMIs. No DNA is given; TCRdb re-called the 5' RACE reads and lists each CDR3 protein once. The sample holds around 470,000 distinct CDR3 sequences. The sequencing input was blood T cells: a sorted CD56 or NKG2C T cell subset, CD4+ or CD8+ T cells, or bulk PBMC T cells (not recorded which). This TCR was sampled from a woman aged 45-65 years in good health. The chain has TRBV10-3 and TRBJ2-3; the TCRdb call, TRBD2, lacks DNA for checking. CDR3: CAISESSGMGTDTQYF.